This T cell receptor beta chain was recovered during a study of shared clonotypes between healthy human individuals. Study-wide context: Sampling drew on donors who were a couple of women and a few men aged 18 to 49.

Note on this clone: The antigen is undetermined.

This CDR3 has 14 amino acids. Germline-derived CDR1 and CDR2 are SGDLS and YYNGEE. V gave up 6 bases and J gave up 8 bases, with 20 bases separating them. Findings and limits, study-wide: Compared with clonotypes that all four donors shared, non-shared clonotypes had lower generation probabilities. What naive subsets generally showed was a larger estimated richness than memory subsets showed.

Genomic DNA of every subset was divided equally among multiple immunoSEQ plates. Clones were read by immunoSEQ multiplex PCR, and TCRdb kept only the in-frame ones, dropping some. This table holds roughly 2.2 million clones, 80% to 95% found once. The sequenced material came from naive CD4+ T cells from PBMCs. Noted subset: CD45RA+ positively selected. The receptor was derived from a man aged 18 to 29 in good health. Some clones in this sample may be carry-over from other donors' samples. The chain employs TRBV9 and TRBJ1-2; D may be TRBD1 (6 bases). DNA for the CDR3: TGTGCCAGCACCCGTGGCACAGGGCCTGGCGGCTACACCTTC. Translating it yields CASTRGTGPGGYTF.